The rows below give T cell receptor beta chains drawn from one sample of a study of CD8 T cells in Susac syndrome. TCRdb fed the immunoSEQ multiplex PCR reads into MiXCR, producing one record per CDR3 protein. The table lists about 400,000 distinct CDR3 sequences, 75% to 90% of them singletons. Material for sequencing was CD8+ T cells from PBMCs. The receptors shown here come from a human donor with multiple sclerosis. Each CDR3 is given with its conserved first and last residue. A D gene is named only where the DNA matches it firmly. Not every row has a clone size; where given, it reads once, few, many or a size class.

d_gene	v_gene	abundance	j_gene	CDR3aa	CDR3nt
.	TRBV6-6	.	TRBJ1-1	CASSFTRDDAEAFF	TGTGCCAGCAGTTTCACCAGAGACGACGCTGAAGCTTTCTTT
.	TRBV28	.	TRBJ1-2	CASSTPRGLDGYTF	TGTGCCAGCAGTACTCCTCGGGGTCTCGATGGCTACACCTTC
TRBD2	TRBV3-1	.	TRBJ2-1	CASSQDGLRTSGDNEQFF	TGTGCCAGCAGCCAAGATGGACTCAGGACTAGCGGGGACAATGAGCAGTTCTTC
TRBD2	TRBV11-3	.	TRBJ2-4	CASSDRTSGKNIQYF	TGTGCCAGCAGCGATAGGACTAGCGGCAAAAACATTCAGTACTTC
.	TRBV6-1	.	TRBJ1-1	CASRLRGILTEAFF	TGTGCCAGCAGGCTCCGTGGGATCCTCACTGAAGCTTTCTTT
TRBD2	TRBV19	.	TRBJ2-7	CASSRLAVPREEFIYEQYF	TGTGCCAGTAGTCGCCTCGCCGTCCCCCGGGAGGAATTTATCTACGAGCAGTACTTC
TRBD1	TRBV20-1	.	TRBJ2-2	CSAMVDRGRAAGELFF	TGCAGTGCTATGGTGGACAGGGGGCGTGCAGCCGGGGAGCTGTTTTTT
.	TRBV7-9	.	TRBJ2-5	CASSIETDETQYF	TGTGCCAGCAGCATCGAGACAGACGAGACCCAGTACTTC
.	TRBV20-1	.	TRBJ2-7	CSARPGLSYEQYF	TGCAGTGCTAGACCGGGCCTCTCCTACGAGCAGTACTTC
.	TRBV12-3/TRBV12-4	.	TRBJ2-5	CASSSTFTLLETQYF	TGTGCCAGCAGTTCAACCTTCACCTTACTAGAGACCCAGTACTTC
.	TRBV4-1	.	TRBJ1-4	CASSQVRTANEKLFF	TGCGCCAGCAGCCAAGTTCGGACAGCTAATGAAAAACTGTTTTTT
.	TRBV19	.	TRBJ1-1	CASSILQMNTEAFF	TGTGCCAGTAGTATTCTCCAGATGAACACTGAAGCTTTCTTT
.	TRBV2	.	TRBJ1-2	CASTLKAGAVDGYTF	TGTGCCAGCACCCTTAAGGCAGGGGCGGTAGATGGCTACACCTTC
.	TRBV12-3/TRBV12-4	.	TRBJ2-5	CASSLGGFETQYF	TGTGCCAGCAGTTTAGGGGGGTTTGAGACCCAGTACTTC
TRBD2	TRBV13	.	TRBJ2-7	CASSSPGGRASYEQYF	TGTGCCAGCAGCTCCCCGGGGGGTAGGGCCTCCTACGAGCAGTACTTC
.	TRBV30	.	TRBJ2-1	CAWNYPGSYNEQFF	TGTGCCTGGAATTACCCCGGGAGCTACAATGAGCAGTTCTTC
.	TRBV10-3	.	TRBJ1-5	CAISDLGNQPQHF	TGTGCCATCAGTGATTTGGGGAATCAGCCCCAGCATTTT
.	TRBV12-3/TRBV12-4	.	TRBJ1-4	CASSFTGDYEKLFF	TGTGCCAGCAGTTTTACCGGGGATTATGAAAAACTGTTTTTT
.	TRBV18	.	TRBJ1-1	CASSPPTSMNTEAFF	TGTGCCAGCTCACCACCAACGAGTATGAACACTGAAGCTTTCTTT
.	TRBV11-2	.	TRBJ2-1	CASSLVGIAVVLVDNEQFF	TGTGCCAGCAGCTTAGTTGGAATTGCGGTTGTCTTGGTTGACAATGAGCAGTTCTTC
TRBD2	TRBV6-4	few	TRBJ2-1	CASSDGEGGNEQFF	TGTGCCAGCAGTGACGGGGAGGGAGGGAATGAGCAGTTCTTC
.	TRBV7-8	.	TRBJ2-7	CASTSGHHEQYF	TGTGCCAGCACTTCAGGGCACCACGAGCAGTACTTC
.	TRBV27	.	TRBJ1-1	CASAGGERNTEAFF	TGTGCCAGCGCGGGAGGGGAGAGGAACACTGAAGCTTTCTTT
TRBD2	TRBV20-1	.	TRBJ2-3	CSARDLIGLAGETNPTDTQYF	TGCAGTGCTAGAGATTTAATAGGACTAGCGGGGGAGACAAACCCCACAGATACGCAGTATTTT
.	TRBV27	.	TRBJ2-7	CASSSGRREQYF	TGTGCCAGCAGTTCTGGGCGGCGCGAGCAGTACTTC
.	TRBV28	.	TRBJ2-7	CASSLVMGRGLYEQYF	.
.	TRBV3-1	.	TRBJ2-7	CASSREGEAKSSYEQYF	TGTGCCAGCAGCCGAGAAGGAGAAGCCAAGTCCTCCTACGAGCAGTACTTC
.	TRBV6-5	few	TRBJ2-7	CASSYYGTRNEQYF	TGTGCCAGCAGTTACTACGGGACAAGGAACGAGCAGTACTTC
TRBD2	TRBV29-1	.	TRBJ2-5	CSVEGPLAGGIQETQYF	TGCAGCGTTGAAGGCCCACTAGCGGGGGGTATCCAAGAGACCCAGTACTTC
.	TRBV6-1	.	TRBJ1-1	CASRNRGFGPYTEAFF	TGTGCCAGCAGGAATAGGGGATTTGGCCCCTACACTGAAGCTTTCTTT
.	TRBV3-1	.	TRBJ2-7	CASSQRVSYEQYF	TGTGCCAGCAGCCAAAGGGTCTCCTACGAGCAGTACTTC
.	TRBV2	.	TRBJ1-1	CASSETVSTEAFF	TGTGCCAGCAGTGAGACGGTGAGCACTGAAGCTTTCTTT
.	TRBV28	.	TRBJ1-5	CASRPIGEPQHF	TGTGCCAGCAGACCTATAGGGGAGCCCCAGCATTTT
.	TRBV7-4	.	TRBJ2-6	CASGPTDSQVSGANVLTF	TGTGCCAGCGGTCCAACTGATTCACAGGTCTCTGGGGCCAACGTCCTGACTTTC
.	TRBV29-1	.	TRBJ2-7	CSVVTPSYEQYF	TGCAGCGTTGTCACGCCTTCCTACGAGCAGTACTTC
TRBD1	TRBV4-1	.	TRBJ1-2	CASSQDITGGFYGYTF	TGCGCCAGCAGCCAAGATATAACAGGGGGCTTTTATGGCTACACCTTC
.	TRBV6-5	once	TRBJ2-3	CASSYFLGDTQYF	TGTGCCAGCAGTTACTTCCTGGGGGATACGCAGTATTTT
TRBD2	TRBV4-1	.	TRBJ2-3	CASSPGTIRTDTQYF	TGCGCCAGCAGCCCCGGGACTATCCGCACAGATACGCAGTATTTT
.	TRBV12-3/TRBV12-4	.	TRBJ2-7	CASTSPLASYEQYF	TGTGCCAGCACTTCCCCCCTTGCGTCCTACGAGCAGTACTTC
TRBD1	TRBV6-5	.	TRBJ2-1	CASSYGDSSYNEQFF	TGTGCCAGCAGTTACGGGGACAGCTCCTACAATGAGCAGTTCTTC
.	TRBV7-9	.	TRBJ1-1	CASSLEGDPEAFF	TGTGCCAGCAGCTTAGAAGGGGACCCTGAAGCTTTCTTT
.	TRBV7-9	.	TRBJ2-1	CASSLLKSSYNEQFF	TGTGCCAGCAGCTTACTTAAAAGCTCCTACAATGAGCAGTTCTTC
.	TRBV27	.	TRBJ2-5	CASSLHHLETQYF	TGTGCCAGCAGTTTACACCACCTGGAGACCCAGTACTTC
.	TRBV5-6	.	TRBJ1-2	CASSPVGGSGGYTF	TGTGCCAGCAGCCCGGTCGGGGGTTCAGGGGGCTACACCTTC
.	TRBV13	.	TRBJ2-2	CASSLGVGQNTGELFF	TGTGCCAGCAGCTTAGGAGTCGGACAGAACACCGGGGAGCTGTTTTTT
.	TRBV7-9	.	TRBJ1-4	CASSPTKRGNNEKLFF	TGTGCCAGCAGCCCTACAAAAAGGGGAAATAATGAAAAACTGTTTTTT
.	TRBV19	.	TRBJ2-7	CASKGLFTEQYF	TGTGCCAGTAAGGGACTTTTTACCGAGCAGTACTTC
TRBD1	TRBV7-9	.	TRBJ1-2	CASSSPGTGDHGYTF	TGTGCCAGCAGCAGCCCCGGGACAGGGGACCATGGCTACACCTTC
TRBD2	TRBV7-8	.	TRBJ2-7	CASSLGGGYYEQYF	TGTGCCAGCAGCTTGGGCGGGGGTTACTACGAGCAGTACTTC
TRBD2	TRBV2	.	TRBJ2-5	CASSEPSGGAKKPKETQYF	TGTGCCAGCAGTGAACCTAGCGGGGGGGCTAAGAAACCAAAAGAGACCCAGTACTTC